This T cell receptor (beta chain) originates from a study of T cell repertoires in cytomegalovirus infection. Unmatched junction bases numbered 8, after V lost 6 bases and J lost 7 bases. CDR3 length: 13 residues. This clonotype was detected a few times. No antigen is known for it. In TCRdb, the reads were re-called with MiXCR into one record per CDR3 protein. The table lists approximately 1,000,000 distinct CDR3 sequences, 30% to 40% of them singletons, with about 14% in the top ten. The V gene is TRBV12-3 or TRBV12-4, the J gene TRBJ1-2; TRBD1 matches 7 bases. The TCR originated in a human donor in good health (CMV status not recorded). Some clones in this sample may be carry-over from other donors' samples. The source was cultured CD8+ T cells from PBMCs, collected from culture after CMV antigen stimulation. The CDR3 nucleotides read TGTGCCAGCAGCCAGGGGGGGGTCATTGGCTACACCTTC. Its protein product is CASSQGGVIGYTF.